This section outlines one T cell receptor (beta chain) sequence together with its context. What it binds is unknown. These data originate in a study of vaccination effects on CD4 cells after COVID-19. Turning to the study itself: Participants received two doses of either the BNT162b2 or mRNA-1273 vaccine. Study-level findings and limits: Marked clonal contraction was seen in infection- and vaccine-induced clones late after vaccination. Of the vaccine-induced clones from healthy vaccinees, merely 1 of 255 recognized common cold coronaviruses as well.

Data came from immunoSEQ multiplex PCR; TCRdb stores just in-frame clones and leaves some out. The table includes just under 65,000 clones, 70% to 85% detected once. The CDR3 runs to 14 residues. Germline V CDR1 and CDR2: ENHRY, SYGVKD. V dropped 0 bases and J dropped 4 bases, with 10 bases sitting between them. Before sequencing, viral peptide pools were used by the ViraFEST assay to expand antigen-specific CD4+ T cells. Subsequent to less than eleven days of culture, CD4+ T cells were isolated. The healthy vaccine recipients, who had no prior SARS-CoV-2 infection, showed negative nucleocapsid antibodies.

The chain carries TRBV10-3 and TRBJ2-7, with a weak D call TRBD1 (5 bases). Sequencing was performed on CD4+ T cells from PBMCs cultured with HCoV-OC43 spike peptides, taken before COVID-19 vaccination. Subset reported: HCoV-OC43 spike overlapping peptide pool stimulation. This receptor was obtained from a human donor who received a COVID-19 vaccine. CDR3 DNA: TGTGCCATCAGTGAGTCGACAGCAGTATACGAGCAGTACGTC. This gives the protein CAISESTAVYEQYV.